A selection of T cell receptor beta chains follows, all from one sample in a study of OX40 agonist ivuxolimab in advanced cancers. Only in-frame clones appear in the TCRdb table, and some are missing; sequencing was by immunoSEQ multiplex PCR. The repertoire holds about 32,000 clones, with roughly 80% as singletons. The input for sequencing was CD4+ or CD8+ T cells sorted from blood, taken in a trial of the OX40 agonist ivuxolimab. The receptor set was obtained from an adult with an advanced solid tumor such as melanoma, head and neck, liver or kidney cancer. Both conserved end residues are part of each CDR3. The D gene is left open where the match is weak. Only some rows state a clone size, as once, few, many or a class for expanded clones.

abundance,v_gene,d_gene,j_gene,CDR3nt,CDR3aa
-,TRBV5-1,TRBD1,TRBJ2-5,TGCGCCAGCAGCCAGGGACAGGGGGGTTGGGAGACCCAGTACTTC,CASSQGQGGWETQYF
few,TRBV6-5,-,TRBJ1-5,TGTGCCAGCAGCTACGACAGGAATCAGCCCCAGCATTTT,CASSYDRNQPQHF
-,TRBV9,TRBD2,TRBJ2-5,TGTGCCAGCAGCCCTTCACTAGCGGGGGGGCAAGAGACCCAGTACTTC,CASSPSLAGGQETQYF
-,TRBV15,TRBD1,TRBJ1-4,TGTGCCACCAGCAGAGTACCGGGACAGGGGCTTGAAAAACTGTTTTTT,CATSRVPGQGLEKLFF
-,TRBV7-9,TRBD1,TRBJ2-1,TGTGCCAGCAGCTTAGACAGGGGGCTCTATGAGCAGTTCTTC,CASSLDRGLYEQFF
-,TRBV6-1,TRBD1,TRBJ1-5,TGTGCCAGCAGTGACCCCCGGGACAGGGATCCCCAGCATTTT,CASSDPRDRDPQHF
-,TRBV27,TRBD1,TRBJ1-5,TGTGCCAGCAGTTTAAGGGGGCTCCCAATTCAGCCCCAGCATTTT,CASSLRGLPIQPQHF
-,TRBV18,-,TRBJ2-5,TGTGCCAGCTCACCACCTCTGATACTAGGAACCTTATACCAAGAGACCCAGTACTTC,CASSPPLILGTLYQETQYF
once,TRBV27,TRBD1,TRBJ1-3,TGTGCCAGCAGTCCTTCCAGACAGGGACGGTATGGAAACACCATATATTTT,CASSPSRQGRYGNTIYF
-,TRBV5-1,TRBD2,TRBJ2-7,TGCGCCAGCAGCTTGGACTCGGGAGGAAGCTACGAGCAGTACTTC,CASSLDSGGSYEQYF
-,TRBV5-1,-,TRBJ2-1,TGCGCCAGCAGCTTGTTTGGGACCAACAATGAGCAGTTCTTC,CASSLFGTNNEQFF
-,TRBV15,TRBD1,TRBJ1-2,TGTGCCACCAACCAGGACAGGGTTGGCTATGGCTACACCTTC,CATNQDRVGYGYTF
-,TRBV11-2,TRBD1,TRBJ1-4,TGTGCCAGCAGCTCCGTTACAGGGGGAGCAGAAAAACTGTTTTTT,CASSSVTGGAEKLFF
-,TRBV20-1,-,TRBJ2-7,TGCAGTGCTACTCTATCTGCCGAGCAGTACTTC,CSATLSAEQYF
-,TRBV30,-,TRBJ1-5,TGTGCCTGGAGTGATAGTGATCGCCAGCCCCAGCATTTT,CAWSDSDRQPQHF